The 6 T cell receptor beta chains listed next were all sequenced from one sample in a study of cytomegalovirus exposure and HLA in healthy donors. The PCR employed 60 Vbeta primers together with 13 Jbeta primers. Here immunoSEQ multiplex PCR was the method, and the copy in TCRdb shows in-frame clones only, minus some. The data hold around 210,000 clones, with 60% to 80% observed a single time. Material for sequencing was PBMCs. These receptors were obtained from a woman aged 30 to 39 in good health and CMV-seronegative.

This clone has only a few counts. The genes are TRBV9 and TRBJ2-7, with 7 bases identical to TRBD2. CDR3 size: 14 residues. Germline CDR1 and CDR2: SGDLS and YYNGEE. J was trimmed by 0 bases and V by 4 bases; bases with no gene match: 4. In DNA, the CDR3 is TGTGCCAGCAGCCCCCGGACTAGCTCCTACGAGCAGTACTTC. Amino acids: CASSPRTSSYEQYF.

The chain is built from TRBV9 and TRBJ2-7, with 7 bases aligning to TRBD2. The germline V gene encodes CDR1 SGDLS and CDR2 YYNGEE. The V segment lost 4 bases and the J segment 7 bases; nucleotides outside the gene matches: 11. The CDR3 runs to 14 residues. The CDR3 DNA sequence: TGTGCCAGCAGCCAGCGGGACGGGTCTGGAGAGCAGTACTTC. It translates to CASSQRDGSGEQYF.

The genes are TRBV5-1 and TRBJ2-3; 12 nucleotides align to TRBD2. Per germline, CDR1 SGHRS and CDR2 YFSETQ. The CDR3 contains 17 residues. Trimming removed 3 bases from V and 6 bases from J; junction bases left unmatched: 11. DNA for the CDR3: TGCGCCAGCAGCTCTGGACTAGCGGGACCCATGGTGGATACGCAGTATTTT. Residues: CASSSGLAGPMVDTQYF. The whole variable domain, remainder taken from reference TRBV5-1 and TRBJ2-3, is KAGVTQTPRYLIKTRGQQVTLSCSPISGHRSVSWYQQTPGQGLQFLFEYFSETQRNKGNFPGRFSGRQFSNSRSEMNVSTLELGDSALYLCASSSGLAGPMVDTQYFGPGTRLTVL.

This clone has more than one count but fewer than ten. Mismatch with germline at one junction end may stem from a read error. The chain couples TRBV7-7 to TRBJ2-2; no reliable D call. Per germline, CDR1 SSHAT and CDR2 FNYEAQ (reference sequence). The CDR3 totals 13 residues. This chain's CDR3 is CASSLDQTGELFF. CDR3 nucleotides: TGTGCTAGCAGCCTTGATCAGACCGGGGAGCTGTTTTTT.

The J gene is TRBJ2-5, the V gene TRBV7-9; D may be TRBD2 (6 bases). Trimming stripped 1 base from V and 5 bases from J, with 11 bases between. The germline V gene has CDR1 SEHNR and CDR2 FQNEAQ (reference sequence). The CDR3 contains 14 residues. The CDR3 sequence: CASSLVAGMETQYF. The DNA for the CDR3 is TGTGCCAGCAGCTTAGTCGCGGGGATGGAGACCCAGTACTTC.

The chain carries TRBV25-1 and TRBJ1-4; 7 bases are a match to TRBD1. Germline CDR1 and CDR2: MGHDK and SYGVNS. This CDR3 is built from 14 residues. With V trimmed by 8 bases and J by 5 bases, 8 bases remained unmatched. CDR3 DNA sequence: TGTGCCAGCGCTACGGGACAGAAGAATGAAAAACTGTTTTTT. Translated, it gives CASATGQKNEKLFF.